Shown below are 16 T cell receptor beta chains from a single sample sequenced in a study of blood T cell repertoires in COVID-19. Clones were read by immunoSEQ multiplex PCR, and TCRdb kept only the in-frame ones, dropping some. This sample carries 70,000 or so clones, 76% of them seen once, and the ten largest clones take 15%. Sequencing was carried out using peripheral blood. The receptors originated from a man aged 55-75 years with COVID-19, enrolled during active disease.

The rearrangement uses TRBV6-5 and TRBJ2-2, with a tentative D call TRBD2 (5 bases). V lost 3 bases and J lost 4, with 12 bases in between. The CDR3 contains 15 residues. Germline CDR1 is MNHEY and CDR2 is SVGAGI. The CDR3 here is CASSYETRVTGELFF. The CDR3 coding sequence is TGTGCCAGCAGTTATGAAACTAGAGTCACCGGGGAGCTGTTTTTT.

The rearrangement uses TRBV6-5 and TRBJ2-3; maybe TRBD2 (7 bases). V was cut by 2 bases and J by 1 base, with 10 bases left in between. There are 15 residues in the CDR3. Germline-derived CDR1 and CDR2 are MNHEY and SVGAGI. In nucleotides, the CDR3 is TGTGCCAGCAGTTACCGGGGGGCACGCACAGATACGCAGTATTTT. Amino acid sequence: CASSYRGARTDTQYF.

The rearrangement uses TRBV24-1 and TRBJ2-2, with D perhaps matching TRBD1 (6 bases). The CDR3 extends over 16 amino acids. The ends were cut back, 3 bases at V and 4 bases at J, with 14 bases in the middle. Germline V gene lookup returns CDR1 KGHDR and CDR2 SFDVKD. In DNA, the CDR3 is TGTGCCACCAGTGATCAGTGGGGGCTTGGCACCGGGGAGCTGTTTTTT. Its translation: CATSDQWGLGTGELFF.

The gene calls are TRBV19 and TRBJ2-5; D is possibly TRBD2 (6 bases). The CDR3 runs 14 residues. Germline-derived CDR1 and CDR2 are LNHDA and SQIVND (reference sequence). Trimming took 2 bases from V and 5 from J, leaving 12 bases between them. CDR3 bases: TGTGCCAGTAGTATAACTAGTGGGGGGGAGACCCAGTACTTC. Amino acid sequence: CASSITSGGETQYF.

This sequence joins TRBV5-1 and TRBJ2-5, with D possibly being TRBD2 (6 bases). The germline V and J ends were trimmed by 0 bases and 3 bases, with 6 bases remaining between them. The CDR3 has 13 residues. The germline V gene has CDR1 SGHRS and CDR2 YFSETQ. The CDR3 region is CASSLGGEETQYF. The CDR3 bases are TGCGCCAGCAGCTTGGGCGGGGAAGAGACCCAGTACTTC.

The gene calls are TRBV2 and TRBJ2-5; unclear D gene. V was trimmed by 7 bases and J by 5 bases, leaving 8 bases between them. The CDR3 extends over 11 amino acids. Looked up from germline, CDR1 is SNHLY and CDR2 is FYNNEI. The CDR3: CASKAEETQYF. CDR3 in DNA: TGTGCCAGCAAGGCGGAGGAGACCCAGTACTTC.

The chain recombines TRBV9 with TRBJ2-1, with D perhaps matching TRBD2 (6 bases). Germline loops: CDR1 SGDLS, CDR2 YYNGEE. The CDR3 is 14 amino acids. V lost 3 bases to trimming and J lost 9 bases, with 16 bases between them. The CDR3 reads CASSERDSSLEQFF. The CDR3 region has the DNA TGTGCCAGCAGCGAACGGGACTCGTCACTTGAGCAGTTCTTC.

The V and J genes are TRBV30 and TRBJ1-5; D call uncertain. The ends were cut back, 0 bases at V and 6 bases at J, with 9 bases in the middle. Germline V gene lookup returns CDR1 GTSNPN and CDR2 SVGIG (reference sequence). This CDR3 is built from 13 residues. The CDR3, as DNA: TGTGCCTGGAGTGTACTGGGCAGTCAGCCCCAGCATTTT. Translation gives CAWSVLGSQPQHF.

The chain has TRBV27 and TRBJ2-5, with 7 bases lining up with TRBD2. V lost 4 bases to trimming and J lost 2 bases; unmatched junction nucleotides: 7. Looked up from germline, CDR1 is MNHEY and CDR2 is SMNVEV (reference sequence). The CDR3 has 15 residues. The CDR3 here is CASSSPAGPQETQYF. CDR3 DNA: TGTGCCAGCAGTTCCCCAGCGGGGCCACAAGAGACCCAGTACTTC.

This clone was seen a handful of times. The chain couples TRBV20-1 to TRBJ1-1; D is undetermined. Per the germline V gene, CDR1 is DFQATT and CDR2 is SNEGSKA (reference sequence). V gave up 3 bases and J gave up 4 bases, with 15 bases separating them. The CDR3 spans 14 residues. The CDR3 DNA reads as TGCAGTGCTAGTAGAGGGAACGTCGGCACTGAAGCTTTCTTT. Its protein product is CSASRGNVGTEAFF.

The V and J genes are TRBV27 and TRBJ1-1; D possibly corresponds to TRBD1 (5 bases). The germline CDR1 and CDR2 sequences are MNHEY and SMNVEV (reference sequence). The CDR3 totals 14 residues. V gave up 2 bases and J gave up 1 base, with 8 bases separating them. CDR3 region: CASSLQGRNTEAFF. In nucleotides, the CDR3 is TGTGCCAGCAGTTTACAGGGAAGGAACACTGAAGCTTTCTTT.

The rearrangement links TRBV9 to TRBJ1-2; TRBD1 agrees at 7 bases. The CDR3 loop spans 14 amino acids. V gave up 4 bases and J gave up 5 bases; unmatched junction bases: 8. Germline CDR1 is SGDLS and CDR2 is YYNGEE. CDR3 in DNA: TGTGCCAGCAGCCCCCGGACAGGTTTTTATGGCTACACCTTC. Amino acid sequence: CASSPRTGFYGYTF.

This clone came up once. Other DNA variants within this sample encode the same CDR3. This chain joins TRBV7-9 and TRBJ1-1; TRBD1 aligns across 9 bases. Per germline, CDR1 SEHNR and CDR2 FQNEAQ (reference sequence). The CDR3 is made up of 15 amino acids. V was clipped by 2 bases and J by 2 bases; unmatched bases: 3. The CDR3 DNA sequence: TGTGCCAGCAGCTTACAGGGACAGGGAAACACTGAAGCTTTCTTT. Protein: CASSLQGQGNTEAFF.

This chain links TRBV4-1 with TRBJ1-5; 7 bases align to TRBD1. CDR1 and CDR2 (germline): MGHRA, YSYEKL. The junction had 13 bases not matched to a gene; V was cut back by 5 bases and J by 6 bases. CDR3 length: 16 residues. The CDR3 reads CASSRMGQSLGQPQHF. CDR3 in DNA: TGCGCCAGCAGCAGAATGGGACAGAGTTTGGGTCAGCCCCAGCATTTT.

The chain carries TRBV10-3 and TRBJ1-2; D unclear. V lost 2 bases and J 2 bases, leaving 9 bases between the germline ends. From germline, CDR1 is ENHRY and CDR2 SYGVKD. CDR3 length: 14 residues. The CDR3, as DNA: TGTGCCATCAGTGAGGAGGTCCGGAACTATGGCTACACCTTC. This sequence encodes CAISEEVRNYGYTF.

The CDR3 DNA reads as TGCAGCGTGAGGACAGGGGTTGACACCGGGGAGCTGTTTTTT. Encoded protein: CSVRTGVDTGELFF. This rearrangement joins TRBV29-1 to TRBJ2-2; 9 bases align to TRBD1. V was pared by 6 bases and J by 3 bases, with 5 bases of the junction left unmatched. CDR1 and CDR2 (germline): SQVTM, ANQGSEA. The CDR3 is 14 residues long.